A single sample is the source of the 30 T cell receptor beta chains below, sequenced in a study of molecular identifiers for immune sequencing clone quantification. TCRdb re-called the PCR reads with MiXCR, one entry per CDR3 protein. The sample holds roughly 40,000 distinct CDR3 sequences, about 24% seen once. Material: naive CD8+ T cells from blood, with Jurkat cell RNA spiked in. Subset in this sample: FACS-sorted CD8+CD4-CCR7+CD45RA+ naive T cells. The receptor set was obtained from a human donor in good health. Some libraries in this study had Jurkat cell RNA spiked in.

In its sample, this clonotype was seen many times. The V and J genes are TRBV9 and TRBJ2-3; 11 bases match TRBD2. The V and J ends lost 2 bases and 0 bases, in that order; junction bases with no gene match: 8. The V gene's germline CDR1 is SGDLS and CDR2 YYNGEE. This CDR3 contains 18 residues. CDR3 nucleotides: TGTGCCAGCAGCGTGAGCCTAGCGGGGGGATCTAGCACAGATACGCAGTATTTT. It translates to CASSVSLAGGSSTDTQYF.

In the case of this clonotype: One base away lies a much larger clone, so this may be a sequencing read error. DNA of the CDR3: TGTGCCTGCAGCTTTGACAATCAGCCCCAGCATTTT. Translated: CACSFDNQPQHF. The chain uses TRBV7-9 and TRBJ1-5, with D uncertain. This CDR3 is 12 amino acids long. CDR1 is SEHNR, CDR2 FQNEAQ, per germline (reference sequence).

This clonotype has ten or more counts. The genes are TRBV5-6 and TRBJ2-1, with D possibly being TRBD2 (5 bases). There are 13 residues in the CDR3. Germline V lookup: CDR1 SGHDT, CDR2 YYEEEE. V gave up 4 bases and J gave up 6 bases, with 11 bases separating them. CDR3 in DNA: TGTGCCAGCAGCCCAACTAGGCCCAATGAGCAGTTCTTC. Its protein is CASSPTRPNEQFF.

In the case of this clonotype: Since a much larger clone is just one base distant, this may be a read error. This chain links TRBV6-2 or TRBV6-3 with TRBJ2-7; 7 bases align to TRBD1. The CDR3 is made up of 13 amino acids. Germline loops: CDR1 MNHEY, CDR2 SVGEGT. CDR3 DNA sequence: TGTACCAGCAGTTACCGACAGGGCTACGAGCAGTACTTC. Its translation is CTSSYRQGYEQYF.

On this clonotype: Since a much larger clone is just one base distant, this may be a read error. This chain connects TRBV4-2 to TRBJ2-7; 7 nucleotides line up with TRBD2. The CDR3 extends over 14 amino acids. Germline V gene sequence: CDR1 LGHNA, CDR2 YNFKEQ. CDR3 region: CGSSQDWGGYEQYF. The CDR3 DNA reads TGTGGCAGCAGCCAAGATTGGGGAGGGTACGAGCAGTACTTC.

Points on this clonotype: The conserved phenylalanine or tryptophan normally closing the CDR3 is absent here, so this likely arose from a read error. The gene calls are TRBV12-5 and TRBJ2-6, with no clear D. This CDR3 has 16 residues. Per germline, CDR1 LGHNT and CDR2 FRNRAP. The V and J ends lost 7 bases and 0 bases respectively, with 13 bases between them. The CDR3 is CASATSRSSGANVLTS. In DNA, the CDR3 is TGTGCTAGTGCTACCTCCAGAAGCTCTGGGGCCAACGTCCTGACTTCC.

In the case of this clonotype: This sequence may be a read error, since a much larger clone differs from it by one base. CDR3 in amino acids: CASSQRETGISYEQYF. CDR3 nucleotides: TGTGCCAGCAGCCAACGAGAGACAGGCATTTCCTACGAGCAGTACTTC. This chain joins TRBV14 and TRBJ2-7; the D gene is possibly TRBD1 (6 bases). V lost 2 bases, J lost 1 base, and 15 bases lay in between. The V gene's germline CDR1 is SGHDN and CDR2 FVKESK. The CDR3 extends over 16 amino acids.

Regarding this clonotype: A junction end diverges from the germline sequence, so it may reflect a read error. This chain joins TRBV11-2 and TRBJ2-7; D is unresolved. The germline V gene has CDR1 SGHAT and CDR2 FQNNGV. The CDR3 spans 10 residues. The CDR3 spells CATGSYAQYF. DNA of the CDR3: TGTGCCACCGGATCCTACGCGCAGTACTTC.

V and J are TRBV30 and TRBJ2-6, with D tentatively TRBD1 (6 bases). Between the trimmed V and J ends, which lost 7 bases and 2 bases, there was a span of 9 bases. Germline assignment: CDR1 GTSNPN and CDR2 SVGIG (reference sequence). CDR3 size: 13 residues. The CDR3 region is CAYRAAGANVLTF. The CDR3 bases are TGTGCCTACAGGGCCGCTGGGGCCAACGTCCTGACTTTC.

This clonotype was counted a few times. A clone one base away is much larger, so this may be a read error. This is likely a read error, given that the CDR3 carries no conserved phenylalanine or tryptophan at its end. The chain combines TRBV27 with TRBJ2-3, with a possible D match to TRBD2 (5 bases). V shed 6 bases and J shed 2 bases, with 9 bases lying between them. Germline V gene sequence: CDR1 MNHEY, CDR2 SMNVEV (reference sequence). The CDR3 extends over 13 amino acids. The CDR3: CASSGLLTDTQYS. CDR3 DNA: TGTGCCAGCAGCGGACTTCTCACAGATACGCAGTATTCT.

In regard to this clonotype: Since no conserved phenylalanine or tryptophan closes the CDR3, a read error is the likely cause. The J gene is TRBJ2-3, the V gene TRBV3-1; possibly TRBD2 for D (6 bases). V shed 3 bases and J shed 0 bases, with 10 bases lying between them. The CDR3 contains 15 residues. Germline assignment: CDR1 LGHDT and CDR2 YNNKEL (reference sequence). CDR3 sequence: CASSHPGTSTDTQYS. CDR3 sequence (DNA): TGTGCCAGCAGCCACCCCGGGACTAGCACAGATACGCAGTATTCT.

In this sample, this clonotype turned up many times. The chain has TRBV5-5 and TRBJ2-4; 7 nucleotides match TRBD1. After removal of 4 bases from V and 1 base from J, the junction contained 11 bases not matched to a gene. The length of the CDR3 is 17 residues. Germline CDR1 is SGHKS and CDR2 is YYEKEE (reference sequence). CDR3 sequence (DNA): TGTGCCAGCAGCATTGCCGGGACAGCTTACGCCAAAAACATTCAGTACTTC. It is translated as CASSIAGTAYAKNIQYF.

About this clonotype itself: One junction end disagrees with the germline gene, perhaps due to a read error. The CDR3 spells CASSQDFPSRGTETLF. The DNA for the CDR3 is TGCGCCAGCAGCCAAGATTTCCCGAGTCGCGGCACTGAAACTTTATTT. The V call is TRBV4-3, the J call TRBJ1-1; D is undetermined. The CDR3 spans 16 residues. Germline loops: CDR1 LGHNA, CDR2 YSLEER.

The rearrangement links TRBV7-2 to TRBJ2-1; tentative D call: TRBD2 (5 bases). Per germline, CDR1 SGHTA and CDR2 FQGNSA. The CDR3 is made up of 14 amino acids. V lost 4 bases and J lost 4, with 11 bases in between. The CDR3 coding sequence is TGTGCCAGCAGCTCCAAGCGGTCTTACAATGAGCAGTTCTTC. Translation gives CASSSKRSYNEQFF.

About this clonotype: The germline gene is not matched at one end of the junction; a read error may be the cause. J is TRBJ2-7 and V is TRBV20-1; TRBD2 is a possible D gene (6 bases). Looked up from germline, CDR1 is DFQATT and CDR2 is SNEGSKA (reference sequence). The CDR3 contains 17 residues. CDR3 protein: CSASGGTGLLRSSAPSF. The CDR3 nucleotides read TGCAGTGCTAGCGGGGGAACGGGCTTACTACGCTCCTCCGCGCCGTCCTTC.

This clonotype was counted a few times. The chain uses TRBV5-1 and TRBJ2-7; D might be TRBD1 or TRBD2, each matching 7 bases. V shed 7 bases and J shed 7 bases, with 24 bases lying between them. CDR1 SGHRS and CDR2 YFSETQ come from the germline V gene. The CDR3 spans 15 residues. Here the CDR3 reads CASRSARGGLEEQYF. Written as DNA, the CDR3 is TGCGCCAGCCGCTCTGCCAGGGGGGGGCTAGAGGAGCAGTACTTC.

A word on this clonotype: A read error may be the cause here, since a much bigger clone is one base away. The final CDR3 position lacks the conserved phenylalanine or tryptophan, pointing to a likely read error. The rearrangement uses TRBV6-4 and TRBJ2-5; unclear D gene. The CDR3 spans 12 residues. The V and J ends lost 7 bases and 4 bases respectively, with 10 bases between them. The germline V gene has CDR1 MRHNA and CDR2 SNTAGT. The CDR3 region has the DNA TGTGCCAGCATATTTATGCGAGAGACCCAGTACTCC. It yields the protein CASIFMRETQYS.

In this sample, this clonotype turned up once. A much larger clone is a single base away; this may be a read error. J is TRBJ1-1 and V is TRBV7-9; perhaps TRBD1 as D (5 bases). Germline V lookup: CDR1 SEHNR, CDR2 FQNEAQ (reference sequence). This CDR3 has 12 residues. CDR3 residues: CAGSFGQTEAFF. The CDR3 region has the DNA TGTGCCGGCAGCTTCGGACAAACTGAAGCTTTCTTT.

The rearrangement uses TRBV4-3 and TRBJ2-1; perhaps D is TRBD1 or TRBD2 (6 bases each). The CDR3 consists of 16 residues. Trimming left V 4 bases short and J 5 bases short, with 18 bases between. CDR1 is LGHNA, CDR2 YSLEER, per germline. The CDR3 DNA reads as TGCGCCAGCAGCCCCACTCGGGGTAGGGGGGACAATGAGCAGTTCTTC. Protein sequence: CASSPTRGRGDNEQFF.

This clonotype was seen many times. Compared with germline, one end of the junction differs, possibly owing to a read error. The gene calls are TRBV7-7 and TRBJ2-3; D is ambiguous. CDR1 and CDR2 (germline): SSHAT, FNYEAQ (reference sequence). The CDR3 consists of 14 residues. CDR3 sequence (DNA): TGTGCTAGCACCTCAAGGCTCCGCACAGATACGCAGTATTTT. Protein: CASTSRLRTDTQYF.

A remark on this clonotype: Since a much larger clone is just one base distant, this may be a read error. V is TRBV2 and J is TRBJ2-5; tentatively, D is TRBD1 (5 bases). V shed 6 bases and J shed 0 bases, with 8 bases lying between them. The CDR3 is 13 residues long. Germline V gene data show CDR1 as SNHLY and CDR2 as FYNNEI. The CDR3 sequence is CASRYRYQETQYF. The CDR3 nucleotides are TGTGCCAGCAGATACAGGTACCAAGAGACCCAGTACTTC. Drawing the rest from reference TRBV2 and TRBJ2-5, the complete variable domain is EPEVTQTPSHQVTQMGQEVILRCVPISNHLYFYWYRQILGQKVEFLVSFYNNEISEKSEIFDDQFSVERPDGSNFTLKIRSTKLEDSAMYFCASRYRYQETQYFGPGTRLLVL.

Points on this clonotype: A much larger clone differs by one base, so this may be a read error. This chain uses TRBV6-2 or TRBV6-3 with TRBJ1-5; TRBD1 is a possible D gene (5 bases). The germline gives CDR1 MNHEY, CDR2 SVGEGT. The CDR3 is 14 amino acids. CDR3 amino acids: CVSSQRQYNQPQHF. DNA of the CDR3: TGTGTCAGCAGTCAGCGACAGTACAATCAGCCCCAGCATTTT.

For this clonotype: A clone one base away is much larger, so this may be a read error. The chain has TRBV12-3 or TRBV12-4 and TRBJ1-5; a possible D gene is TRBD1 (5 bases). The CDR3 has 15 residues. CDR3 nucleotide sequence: TGTGCCAGCAGTTGGGGACCTTATAGCAGTCAGCCCCAGCATTTT. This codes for CASSWGPYSSQPQHF.

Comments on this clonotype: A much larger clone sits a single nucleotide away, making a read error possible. The CDR3 spells CASSQRHPPGLSTTDTQYF. The CDR3 DNA reads as TGCGCCAGCAGCCAACGACACCCCCCGGGACTCTCTACCACAGATACGCAGTATTTT. V is TRBV4-1 and J is TRBJ2-3; D is perhaps TRBD2 (6 bases). Trimming shortened V by 2 bases and J by 2 bases, and 23 bases separated the two germline ends. The germline V gene has CDR1 MGHRA and CDR2 YSYEKL. The CDR3 totals 19 residues.

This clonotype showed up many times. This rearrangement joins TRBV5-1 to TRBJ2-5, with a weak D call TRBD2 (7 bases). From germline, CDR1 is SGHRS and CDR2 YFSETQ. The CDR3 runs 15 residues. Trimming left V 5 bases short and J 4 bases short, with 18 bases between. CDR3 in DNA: TGCGCCAGCAGTGAGGTTCCAGGGGAGGGAGAGACCCAGTACTTC. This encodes CASSEVPGEGETQYF.

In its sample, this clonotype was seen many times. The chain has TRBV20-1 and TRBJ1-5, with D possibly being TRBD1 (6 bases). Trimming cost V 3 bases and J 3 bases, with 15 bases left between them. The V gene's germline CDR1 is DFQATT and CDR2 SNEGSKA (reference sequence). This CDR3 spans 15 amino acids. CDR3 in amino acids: CSASETGWHNQPQHF. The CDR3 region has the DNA TGCAGTGCTAGCGAGACAGGTTGGCACAATCAGCCCCAGCATTTT.

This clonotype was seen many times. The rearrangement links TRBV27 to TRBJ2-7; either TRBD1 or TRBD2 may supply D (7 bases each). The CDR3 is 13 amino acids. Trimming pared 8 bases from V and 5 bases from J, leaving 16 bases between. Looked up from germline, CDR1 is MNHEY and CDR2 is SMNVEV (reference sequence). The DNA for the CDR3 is TGTGCCAGCCAGCGGGGAGGGGGCAACGAGCAGTACTTC. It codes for CASQRGGGNEQYF.

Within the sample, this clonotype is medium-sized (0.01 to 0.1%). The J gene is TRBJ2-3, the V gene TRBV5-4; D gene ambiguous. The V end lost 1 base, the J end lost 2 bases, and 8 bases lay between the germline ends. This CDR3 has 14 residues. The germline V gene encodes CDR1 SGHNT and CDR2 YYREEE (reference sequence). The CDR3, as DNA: TGTGCCAGCAGCTTGTCCCAGGTCACAGATACGCAGTATTTT. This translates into CASSLSQVTDTQYF.

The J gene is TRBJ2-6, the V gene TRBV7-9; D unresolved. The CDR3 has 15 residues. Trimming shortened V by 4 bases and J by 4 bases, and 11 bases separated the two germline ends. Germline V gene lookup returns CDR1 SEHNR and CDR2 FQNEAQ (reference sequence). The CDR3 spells CASSYYVGGANVLTF. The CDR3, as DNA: TGTGCCAGCAGCTATTATGTAGGAGGGGCCAACGTCCTGACTTTC.

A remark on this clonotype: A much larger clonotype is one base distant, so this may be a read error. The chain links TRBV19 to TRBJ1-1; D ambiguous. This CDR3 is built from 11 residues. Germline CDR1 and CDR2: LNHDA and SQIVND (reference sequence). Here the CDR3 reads CAGSIWSEAFF. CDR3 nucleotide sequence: TGTGCCGGTAGTATTTGGTCTGAAGCTTTCTTT.